These T cell receptor beta chains were read from a single sample in a study of blood T cell repertoires in COVID-19. Assay used: immunoSEQ multiplex PCR; TCRdb lists only in-frame clones, some missing. The profile covers 150,000 to 200,000 clones, with roughly four fifths appearing a single time and about 2.7% taken by the ten largest. Sequenced: peripheral blood. All receptors derive from a human donor with acute or convalescent COVID-19. The donor label of this sample is uncertain. Both conserved end residues are part of each CDR3. A D gene is named only where the DNA matches it firmly. Only some rows state a clone size, as once, few, many or a class for expanded clones.

J gene	D gene	V gene	clone size	CDR3 protein	CDR3 DNA
TRBJ2-7	TRBD2	TRBV5-1	NA	CASSTGGYYEQYF	TGCGCCAGCAGCACGGGAGGTTACTACGAGCAGTACTTC
TRBJ2-1	TRBD2	TRBV10-3	once	CAISDLGGDEQFF	TGTGCCATCAGTGATCTGGGGGGGGATGAGCAGTTCTTC
TRBJ2-1	NA	TRBV5-1	NA	CASSLVLQAHNEQFF	TGCGCCAGCAGCTTAGTGCTCCAGGCACACAATGAGCAGTTCTTC
TRBJ2-1	NA	TRBV6-5	NA	CAAWSGYNEQFF	TGTGCCGCCTGGTCGGGATACAATGAGCAGTTCTTC
TRBJ2-3	NA	TRBV5-1	NA	CASSLASTSDTQYF	TGCGCCAGCAGCTTGGCTAGCACTTCAGATACGCAGTATTTT
TRBJ1-4	NA	TRBV10-3	NA	CAISAHGETNEKLFF	TGTGCCATCAGTGCTCATGGTGAGACTAATGAAAAACTGTTTTTT
TRBJ2-7	TRBD1	TRBV28	NA	CASSPPAGGGNEQYF	TGTGCCAGCAGCCCGCCGGCAGGGGGCGGGAACGAGCAGTACTTC
TRBJ1-6	TRBD1	TRBV15	NA	CATSRERQGNSPLHF	TGTGCCACCAGCAGAGAAAGACAGGGGAATTCACCCCTCCACTTT
TRBJ1-2	NA	TRBV5-8	NA	CASSSRGHGYTF	TGTGCCAGCAGCAGCCGTGGGCATGGCTACACCTTC
TRBJ2-1	TRBD2	TRBV6-5	NA	CASSYSIAGGRNEQFF	TGTGCCAGCAGTTACTCGATAGCGGGAGGGCGCAATGAGCAGTTCTTC
TRBJ1-2	TRBD1	TRBV27	NA	CASKTGGVGGYTF	TGTGCCAGCAAAACAGGGGGCGTAGGGGGCTACACCTTC
TRBJ2-3	TRBD2	TRBV12-5	once	CASGSRGGARDTQYF	TGTGCTAGTGGCTCCCGGGGGGGGGCTCGGGATACGCAGTATTTT
TRBJ2-5	TRBD1	TRBV28	once	CASSPNGDRRQETQYF	TGTGCCAGCAGTCCAAATGGGGACAGACGCCAAGAGACCCAGTACTTC
TRBJ1-6	NA	TRBV11-3	NA	CASSLEGDSPLHF	TGTGCCAGCAGCTTAGAAGGGGATTCACCCCTCCACTTT
TRBJ2-2	NA	TRBV4-1	NA	CASSLEKEGVRTRGTGELFF	TGCGCCAGCAGCCTAGAAAAGGAAGGGGTCAGGACACGCGGAACCGGGGAGCTGTTTTTT
TRBJ1-4	NA	TRBV6-5	NA	CASSLIGDEKLFF	TGTGCCAGCAGTTTAATAGGGGATGAAAAACTGTTTTTT
TRBJ2-3	TRBD1	TRBV19	NA	CASSIDRGLGTQYF	TGTGCCAGTAGTATTGACAGGGGGCTGGGTACGCAGTATTTT
TRBJ2-1	NA	TRBV29-1	NA	CSVGQAGSYNEQFF	TGCAGCGTGGGGCAAGCGGGCTCCTACAATGAGCAGTTCTTC
TRBJ2-5	NA	TRBV7-7	few	CASSLGVTTQETQYF	TGTGCTAGCAGCTTAGGGGTGACTACACAAGAGACCCAGTACTTC
TRBJ2-6	NA	TRBV5-5	NA	CASTPGIQSGANVLTF	TGTGCCAGCACCCCCGGGATACAGTCTGGGGCCAACGTCCTGACTTTC
TRBJ1-3	NA	TRBV18	NA	CASSPRTESAGNTIYF	TGTGCCAGCTCACCGCGGACAGAATCTGCTGGAAACACCATATATTTT
TRBJ2-3	NA	TRBV14	NA	CASSQASTVKYF	TGTGCCAGCAGCCAAGCATCAACAGTTAAGTATTTT
TRBJ2-1	TRBD2	TRBV18	once	CASSPGLAGANEQFF	TGTGCCAGCTCACCAGGGCTAGCGGGGGCAAATGAGCAGTTCTTC
TRBJ1-1	TRBD1	TRBV27	NA	CASSGRTGGWWTEAFF	TGTGCCAGCAGTGGTCGGACAGGGGGGTGGTGGACTGAAGCTTTCTTT
TRBJ2-3	TRBD2	TRBV7-9	NA	CASRRSGGAKGDTQYF	TGTGCCAGCAGACGTAGCGGGGGGGCCAAGGGAGATACGCAGTATTTT
TRBJ2-1	TRBD1	TRBV27	once	CASSLGGQYYNEQFF	TGTGCCAGCAGTTTAGGGGGACAGTACTACAATGAGCAGTTCTTC
TRBJ2-1	TRBD2	TRBV6-5	NA	CASRLTSGSYNEQFF	TGTGCCAGCAGGCTAACTAGCGGCTCCTACAATGAGCAGTTCTTC
TRBJ1-5	TRBD1	TRBV19	few	CASRRQGATQPQHF	TGTGCCAGTAGAAGACAGGGGGCCACTCAGCCCCAGCATTTT
TRBJ1-1	NA	TRBV6-2/TRBV6-3	NA	CASSYMKGEAFF	TGTGCCAGCAGTTATATGAAGGGGGAAGCTTTCTTT
TRBJ1-6	NA	TRBV15	NA	CATSRSFRDMNYNSPLHF	TGTGCCACCAGCAGATCTTTCCGGGACATGAACTATAATTCACCCCTCCACTTT
TRBJ1-3	NA	TRBV9	NA	CASSVEGSRGNTIYF	TGTGCCAGCAGCGTAGAGGGGTCAAGAGGAAACACCATATATTTT
TRBJ2-6	NA	TRBV30	NA	CAWSVAVSGANVLTF	TGTGCCTGGAGTGTTGCGGTCTCTGGGGCCAACGTCCTGACTTTC
TRBJ2-4	TRBD1	TRBV28	NA	CASSNGQVKNIQYF	TGTGCCAGCAGTAACGGACAGGTTAAAAACATTCAGTACTTC
TRBJ2-6	TRBD1	TRBV7-8	NA	CASSLTGQASPGGANVLTF	TGTGCCAGCAGCTTGACAGGACAGGCCTCGCCCGGGGGGGCCAACGTCCTGACTTTC
TRBJ2-1	NA	TRBV2	NA	CASSAQGSYNEQFF	TGTGCCAGCAGTGCACAGGGCTCCTACAATGAGCAGTTCTTC
TRBJ2-2	TRBD1	TRBV30	few	CAWRGQGDTGELFF	TGTGCCTGGAGAGGACAGGGTGACACCGGGGAGCTGTTTTTT
TRBJ1-2	NA	TRBV28	NA	CASSPNPSRGNYGYTF	TGTGCCAGCAGTCCAAACCCCTCCCGGGGGAACTATGGCTACACCTTC
TRBJ1-2	NA	TRBV5-1	NA	CASSLGSGDHNGYTF	TGCGCCAGCAGCTTAGGTTCAGGGGATCACAATGGCTACACCTTC
TRBJ1-1	NA	TRBV6-5	once	CASSKRGGGTEAFF	TGTGCCAGCAGTAAACGGGGGGGAGGCACTGAAGCTTTCTTT
TRBJ1-2	NA	TRBV7-5	NA	CVRSPQCPPADRRGAGYTF	TGTGTCAGAAGCCCCCAATGCCCCCCCGCCGACCGGAGGGGCGCGGGCTACACCTTC
TRBJ2-6	NA	TRBV9	NA	CASSERQSSARANVLTF	TGTGCCAGCAGCGAAAGACAGTCCTCCGCTCGGGCCAACGTCCTGACTTTC
TRBJ1-5	TRBD1	TRBV6-5	NA	CASSFRDRGQPQHF	TGTGCCAGCAGCTTCCGGGACAGGGGGCAGCCCCAGCATTTT
TRBJ1-1	TRBD1	TRBV27	NA	CASSPGQGIPTEAFF	TGTGCCAGCAGTCCGGGACAGGGGATCCCCACTGAAGCTTTCTTT
TRBJ1-1	NA	TRBV15	NA	CATSSAGKGNTEAFF	TGTGCCACCAGCAGCGCAGGGAAGGGGAACACTGAAGCTTTCTTT
TRBJ2-5	NA	TRBV29-1	NA	CSAADYQETQYF	TGCAGCGCCGCGGACTACCAAGAGACCCAGTACTTC
TRBJ2-7	NA	TRBV7-9	NA	CASSLAGVTYEQYF	TGTGCCAGCAGCTTAGCAGGGGTCACCTACGAGCAGTACTTC
TRBJ2-1	NA	TRBV7-2	NA	CASSLAGLGDEQFF	TGTGCCAGCAGCTTAGCGGGGCTTGGCGATGAGCAGTTCTTC
TRBJ1-2	NA	TRBV6-5	NA	CASKDSPISYGYTF	TGTGCCAGCAAGGACTCGCCTATCTCCTATGGCTACACCTTC